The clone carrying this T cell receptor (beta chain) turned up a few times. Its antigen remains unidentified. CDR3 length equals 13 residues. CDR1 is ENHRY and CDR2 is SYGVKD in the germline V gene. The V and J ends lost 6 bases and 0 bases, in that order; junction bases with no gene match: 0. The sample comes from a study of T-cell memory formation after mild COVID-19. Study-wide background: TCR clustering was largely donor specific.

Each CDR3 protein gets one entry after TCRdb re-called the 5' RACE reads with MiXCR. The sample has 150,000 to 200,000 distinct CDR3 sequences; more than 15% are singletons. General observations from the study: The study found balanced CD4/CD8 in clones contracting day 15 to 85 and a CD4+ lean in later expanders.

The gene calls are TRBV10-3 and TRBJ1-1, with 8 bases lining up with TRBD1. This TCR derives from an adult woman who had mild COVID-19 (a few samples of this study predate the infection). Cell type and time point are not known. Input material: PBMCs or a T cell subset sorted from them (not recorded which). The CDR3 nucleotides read TGTGCCATCAGGGGACAGGTGAACACTGAAGCTTTCTTT. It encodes CAIRGQVNTEAFF.